This T cell receptor (beta chain) was profiled in a study of glioma-infiltrating T cells. Study results and caveats: Tissue and blood shared very few CDR3 sequences. Gliomas, especially low-grade, showed above-expected tissue-blood divergence; non-neoplastic patients showed below.

This clonotype was picked up many times. Its antigen is unknown. The iRepertoire nested amplicon-rescue multiplex PCR amplified TCR alpha and beta CDR3s from RNA. Tissue mRNA or PBMC total RNA, roughly 100-400 ng, went into one-step reverse transcription and amplification. TCRdb recomputed calls from the multiplex PCR reads with MiXCR, one row per CDR3 protein. The data hold 100,000 to 150,000 distinct CDR3 sequences, with 20% to 25% observed a single time. With V trimmed by 0 bases and J by 9 bases, 17 bases remained unmatched. The CDR3 extends over 17 amino acids. CDR1 DFQATT and CDR2 SNEGSKA come from the germline V gene (reference sequence).

The material sequenced was glioma tissue, nonneoplastic brain tissue, or PBMCs (not recorded which). The source is a human donor with low-grade glioma or glioblastoma, undergoing nonglioma brain surgery, or in good health (not recorded which). The V call is TRBV20-1, the J call TRBJ2-1; TRBD1 aligns across 7 bases. Written as DNA, the CDR3 is TGCAGTGCTAGAGATGGGTTCCGAGACAGGGCCATAGGTGAGCAGTTCTTC. Encoded protein: CSARDGFRDRAIGEQFF.